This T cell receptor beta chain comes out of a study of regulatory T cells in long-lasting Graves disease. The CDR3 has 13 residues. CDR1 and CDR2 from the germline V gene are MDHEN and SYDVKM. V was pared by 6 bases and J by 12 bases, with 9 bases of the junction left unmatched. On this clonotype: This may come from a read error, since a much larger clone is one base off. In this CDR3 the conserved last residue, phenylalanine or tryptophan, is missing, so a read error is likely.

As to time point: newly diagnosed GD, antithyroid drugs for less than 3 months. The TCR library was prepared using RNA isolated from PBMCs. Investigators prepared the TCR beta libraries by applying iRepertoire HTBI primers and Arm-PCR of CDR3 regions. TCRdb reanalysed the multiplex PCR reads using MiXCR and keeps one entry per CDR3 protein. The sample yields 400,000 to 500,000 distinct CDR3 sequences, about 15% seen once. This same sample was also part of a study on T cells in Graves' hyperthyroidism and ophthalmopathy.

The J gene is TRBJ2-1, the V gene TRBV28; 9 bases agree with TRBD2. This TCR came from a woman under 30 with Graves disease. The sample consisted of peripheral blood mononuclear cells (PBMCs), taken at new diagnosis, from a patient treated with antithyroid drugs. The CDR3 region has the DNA TGTGCCAGCAGACGGGGACTAGCAGGGAGGCAGTTCTCC. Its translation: CASRRGLAGRQFS.